Listed below are T cell receptor beta chains from one sample, sequenced in a study of T cells in localized non-small cell lung cancer. Only in-frame clones appear in the TCRdb table, and some are missing; sequencing was by immunoSEQ multiplex PCR. The sample lists around 50,000 clones; about nine tenths were seen once. The source was peripheral blood, collected before any cancer treatment. These receptors were taken from a woman aged 35-75 years with stage I lung adenocarcinoma. Each CDR3 is given with its conserved first and last residue. A D gene is named only where the DNA matches it firmly. Size is stated for part of the rows, as once, few or many counts, or as a class when the clone is expanded.

J: TRBJ1-5; length: 16; size: .; D: TRBD1; V: TRBV10-3; CDR3: CAISEWRGQGNQPQHF; DNA: TGTGCCATCAGTGAGTGGCGGGGACAGGGTAATCAGCCCCAGCATTTT
J: TRBJ1-2; length: 12; size: .; D: TRBD1; V: TRBV6-5; CDR3: CASSSPGGGYTF; DNA: TGTGCCAGCAGTTCCCCAGGGGGTGGCTACACCTTC
J: TRBJ2-6; length: 16; size: .; D: .; V: TRBV5-6; CDR3: CASSLWGSSGANVLTF; DNA: TGTGCCAGCAGCTTGTGGGGTTCCTCTGGGGCCAACGTCCTGACTTTC
J: TRBJ1-3; length: 15; size: .; D: .; V: TRBV7-8; CDR3: CASSLGGPSGNTIYF; DNA: TGTGCCAGCAGCTTGGGGGGCCCCTCTGGAAACACCATATATTTT
J: TRBJ2-5; length: 16; size: .; D: TRBD2; V: TRBV7-8; CDR3: CASSPQANSGQETQYF; DNA: TGTGCCAGCAGCCCCCAGGCGAATAGCGGGCAAGAGACCCAGTACTTC
J: TRBJ2-7; length: 13; size: .; D: TRBD1; V: TRBV2; CDR3: CAIPGQTSYEQYF; DNA: TGTGCCATTCCGGGACAGACCTCCTACGAGCAGTACTTC
J: TRBJ1-1; length: 13; size: .; D: .; V: TRBV7-8; CDR3: CASSARASAEAFF; DNA: TGTGCCAGCAGCGCCAGGGCGTCTGCTGAAGCTTTCTTT
J: TRBJ2-1; length: 16; size: .; D: .; V: TRBV7-3; CDR3: CASSLPSYGSYNEQFF; DNA: TGTGCCAGCAGCTTACCTTCATATGGATCCTACAATGAGCAGTTCTTC
J: TRBJ1-1; length: 14; size: .; D: .; V: TRBV6-6; CDR3: CASSYSGVSTEAFF; DNA: TGTGCCAGCAGTTACTCGGGGGTGAGCACTGAAGCTTTCTTT
J: TRBJ2-2; length: 14; size: once; D: .; V: TRBV2; CDR3: CATQGGQSTGELFF; DNA: TGTGCCACCCAGGGCGGGCAAAGCACCGGGGAGCTGTTTTTT
J: TRBJ1-3; length: 14; size: .; D: TRBD1; V: TRBV5-1; CDR3: CASKQGAEGNTIYF; DNA: TGCGCCAGCAAACAGGGGGCAGAGGGAAACACCATATATTTT
J: TRBJ2-1; length: 18; size: .; D: TRBD2; V: TRBV25-1; CDR3: CASSEERGATSSYNEQFF; DNA: TGTGCCAGCAGTGAAGAGCGGGGGGCCACCAGCTCCTACAATGAGCAGTTCTTC
J: TRBJ1-2; length: 14; size: .; D: .; V: TRBV19; CDR3: CASSIVGTDYGYTF; DNA: TGTGCCAGTAGTATTGTGGGGACGGACTATGGCTACACCTTC
J: TRBJ1-5; length: 14; size: .; D: .; V: TRBV6-5; CDR3: CASSYSPGPGPQHF; DNA: TGTGCCAGCAGTTATTCACCGGGGCCGGGGCCCCAGCATTTT
J: TRBJ2-7; length: 12; size: once; D: .; V: TRBV7-2; CDR3: CASSLEVREQYF; DNA: TGTGCCAGCAGCTTAGAGGTCCGCGAGCAGTACTTC
J: TRBJ1-2; length: 14; size: .; D: .; V: TRBV6-1; CDR3: CASSEFGQSYGYTF; DNA: TGTGCCAGCAGTGAATTCGGACAGAGCTATGGCTACACCTTC
J: TRBJ1-1; length: 12; size: once; D: .; V: TRBV5-1; CDR3: CASSVGTIEAFF; DNA: TGCGCCAGCAGCGTAGGGACCATTGAAGCTTTCTTT
J: TRBJ1-2; length: 13; size: .; D: .; V: TRBV7-2; CDR3: CASRPDPRLGYTF; DNA: TGTGCCAGCAGACCGGACCCCCGATTAGGCTACACCTTC
J: TRBJ2-3; length: 14; size: .; D: .; V: TRBV2; CDR3: CASSGSGGTDTQYF; DNA: TGTGCCAGCAGTGGATCAGGGGGCACAGATACGCAGTATTTT
J: TRBJ2-7; length: 15; size: .; D: .; V: TRBV6-5; CDR3: CASSFADGSSYEQYF; DNA: TGTGCCAGCAGTTTCGCCGATGGGAGCTCCTACGAGCAGTACTTC
J: TRBJ1-1; length: 17; size: .; D: .; V: TRBV7-8; CDR3: CASSLVGTSYSNTEAFF; DNA: TGTGCCAGCAGCTTAGTTGGGACATCGTATTCGAACACTGAAGCTTTCTTT
J: TRBJ2-2; length: 15; size: .; D: .; V: TRBV2; CDR3: CASREGFANTGELFF; DNA: TGTGCCAGCAGGGAGGGTTTCGCGAACACCGGGGAGCTGTTTTTT
J: TRBJ1-2; length: 14; size: .; D: TRBD1; V: TRBV4-1; CDR3: CASSQRDRAYGYTF; DNA: TGCGCCAGCAGCCAAAGGGACAGGGCCTATGGCTACACCTTC
J: TRBJ2-1; length: 12; size: .; D: .; V: TRBV7-2; CDR3: CASSLAHNEQFF; DNA: TGTGCCAGCAGCTTAGCCCACAATGAGCAGTTCTTC